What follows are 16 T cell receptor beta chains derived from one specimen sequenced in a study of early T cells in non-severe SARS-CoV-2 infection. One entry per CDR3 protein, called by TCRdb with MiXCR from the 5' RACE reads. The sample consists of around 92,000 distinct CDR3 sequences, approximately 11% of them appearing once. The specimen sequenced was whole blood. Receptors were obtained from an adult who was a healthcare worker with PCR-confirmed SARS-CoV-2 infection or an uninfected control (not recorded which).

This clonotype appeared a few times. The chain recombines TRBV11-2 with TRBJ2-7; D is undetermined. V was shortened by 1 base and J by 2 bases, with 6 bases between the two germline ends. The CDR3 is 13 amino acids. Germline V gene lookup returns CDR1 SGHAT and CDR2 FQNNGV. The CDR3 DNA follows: TGTGCCAGCAGCTTAGGCCGCCCCTACGAGCAGTACTTC. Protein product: CASSLGRPYEQYF.

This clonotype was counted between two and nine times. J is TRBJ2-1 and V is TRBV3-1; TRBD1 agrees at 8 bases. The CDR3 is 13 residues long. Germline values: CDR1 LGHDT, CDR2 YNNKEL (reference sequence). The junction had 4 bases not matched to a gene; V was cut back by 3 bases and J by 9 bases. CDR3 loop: CASSQDRVAEQFF. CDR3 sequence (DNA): TGTGCCAGCAGCCAGGACAGGGTCGCTGAGCAGTTCTTC.

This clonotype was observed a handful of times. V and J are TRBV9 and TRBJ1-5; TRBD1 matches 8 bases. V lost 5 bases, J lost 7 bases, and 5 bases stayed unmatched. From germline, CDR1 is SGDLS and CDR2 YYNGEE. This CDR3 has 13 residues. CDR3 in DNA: TGTGCCAGCAGTGGAGGACAGGGCCAGCCCCAGCATTTT. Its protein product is CASSGGQGQPQHF. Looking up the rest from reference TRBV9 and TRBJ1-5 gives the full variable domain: DSGVTQTPKHLITATGQRVTLRCSPRSGDLSVYWYQQSLDQGLQFLIQYYNGEERAKGNILERFSAQQFPDLHSELNLSSLELGDSALYFCASSGGQGQPQHFGDGTRLSIL.

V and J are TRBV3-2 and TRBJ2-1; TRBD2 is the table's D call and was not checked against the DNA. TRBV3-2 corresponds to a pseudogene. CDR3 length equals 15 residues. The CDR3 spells CASSQDPLAHNEQFF. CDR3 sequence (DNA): TGTGCCAGCAGCCAAGATCCGCTAGCCCACAATGAGCAGTTCTTC.

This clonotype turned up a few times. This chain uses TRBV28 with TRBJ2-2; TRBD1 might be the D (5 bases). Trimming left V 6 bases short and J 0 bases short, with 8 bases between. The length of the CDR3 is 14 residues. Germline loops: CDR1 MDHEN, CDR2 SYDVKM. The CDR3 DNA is TGTGCCAGCAGCCCAGGGACGAACACCGGGGAGCTGTTTTTT. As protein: CASSPGTNTGELFF.

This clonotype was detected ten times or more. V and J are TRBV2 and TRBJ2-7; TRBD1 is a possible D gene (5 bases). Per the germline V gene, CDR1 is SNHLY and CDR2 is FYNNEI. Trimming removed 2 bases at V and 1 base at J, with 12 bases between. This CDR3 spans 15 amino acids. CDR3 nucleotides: TGTGCCAGCAGTGAAATACAGGCAGGGTCCTACGAGCAGTACTTC. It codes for CASSEIQAGSYEQYF.

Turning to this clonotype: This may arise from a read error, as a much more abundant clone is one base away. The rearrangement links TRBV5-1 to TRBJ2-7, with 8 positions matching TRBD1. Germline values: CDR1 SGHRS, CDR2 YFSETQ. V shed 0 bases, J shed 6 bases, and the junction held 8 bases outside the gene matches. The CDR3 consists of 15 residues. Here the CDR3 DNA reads TGCGCCAGCAGCTTGGGAGGACAGGGAGCGGGCGAGCAGTACTTC. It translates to CASSLGGQGAGEQYF.

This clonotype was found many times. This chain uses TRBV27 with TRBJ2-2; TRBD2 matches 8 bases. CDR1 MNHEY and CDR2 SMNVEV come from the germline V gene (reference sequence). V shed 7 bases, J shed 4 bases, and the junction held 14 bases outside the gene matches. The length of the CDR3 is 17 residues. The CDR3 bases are TGTGCCAGCACCCCGCTCGAAGCGGGGGAGATCACCGGGGAGCTGTTTTTT. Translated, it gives CASTPLEAGEITGELFF.

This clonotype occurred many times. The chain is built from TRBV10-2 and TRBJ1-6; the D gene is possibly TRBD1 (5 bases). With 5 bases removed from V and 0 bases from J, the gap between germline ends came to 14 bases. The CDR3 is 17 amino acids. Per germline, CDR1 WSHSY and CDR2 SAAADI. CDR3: CASSLTGGSSYNSPLHF. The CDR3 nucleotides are TGCGCCAGCAGTTTAACGGGGGGTAGCTCCTATAATTCACCCCTCCACTTT.

CDR3 protein: CASSAGQGSYEQYF. CDR3 DNA: TGTGCCAGCAGTGCTGGACAGGGCTCCTACGAGCAGTACTTC. This rearrangement joins TRBV2 to TRBJ2-7, with TRBD1 matching 8 bases. The ends lost 4 bases at V and 0 bases at J; junction bases unmatched: 2. The CDR3 is made up of 14 amino acids. Germline V gene data show CDR1 as SNHLY and CDR2 as FYNNEI.

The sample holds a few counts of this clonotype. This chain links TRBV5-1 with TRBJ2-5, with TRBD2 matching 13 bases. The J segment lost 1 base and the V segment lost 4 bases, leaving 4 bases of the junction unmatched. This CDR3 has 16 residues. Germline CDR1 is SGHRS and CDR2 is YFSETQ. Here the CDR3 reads CASSTGLAGVQETQYF. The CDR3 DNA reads TGCGCCAGCAGCACAGGACTAGCGGGGGTCCAAGAGACCCAGTACTTC. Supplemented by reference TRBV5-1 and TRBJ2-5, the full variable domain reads KAGVTQTPRYLIKTRGQQVTLSCSPISGHRSVSWYQQTPGQGLQFLFEYFSETQRNKGNFPGRFSGRQFSNSRSEMNVSTLELGDSALYLCASSTGLAGVQETQYFGPGTRLLVL.

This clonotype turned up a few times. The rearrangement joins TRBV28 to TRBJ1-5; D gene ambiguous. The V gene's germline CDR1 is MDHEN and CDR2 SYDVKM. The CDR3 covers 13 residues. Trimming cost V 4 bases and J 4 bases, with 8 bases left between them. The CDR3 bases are TGTGCCAGCAGTTCGAGGGTTAATCAGCCCCAGCATTTT. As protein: CASSSRVNQPQHF.

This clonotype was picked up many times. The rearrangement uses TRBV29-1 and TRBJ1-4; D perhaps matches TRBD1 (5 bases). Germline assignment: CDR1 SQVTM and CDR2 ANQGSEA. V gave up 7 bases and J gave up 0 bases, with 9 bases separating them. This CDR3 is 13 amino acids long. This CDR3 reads CSAGGTTNEKLFF. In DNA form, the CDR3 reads TGCAGCGCCGGGGGAACAACTAATGAAAAACTGTTTTTT.

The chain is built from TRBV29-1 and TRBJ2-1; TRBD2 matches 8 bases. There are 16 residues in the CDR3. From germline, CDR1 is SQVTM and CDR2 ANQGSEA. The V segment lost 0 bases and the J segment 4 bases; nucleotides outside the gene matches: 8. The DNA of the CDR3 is TGCAGCGTTGAAGAGGAGGCGGGAGGACTGTACAATGAGCAGTTCTTC. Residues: CSVEEEAGGLYNEQFF.

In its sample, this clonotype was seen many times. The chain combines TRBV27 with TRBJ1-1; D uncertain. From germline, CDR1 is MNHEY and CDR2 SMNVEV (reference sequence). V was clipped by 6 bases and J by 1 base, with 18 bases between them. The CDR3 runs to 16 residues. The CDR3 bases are TGTGCCAGCAGCCGAAAGGCCCCAGGAACGAACACTGAAGCTTTCTTT. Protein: CASSRKAPGTNTEAFF.

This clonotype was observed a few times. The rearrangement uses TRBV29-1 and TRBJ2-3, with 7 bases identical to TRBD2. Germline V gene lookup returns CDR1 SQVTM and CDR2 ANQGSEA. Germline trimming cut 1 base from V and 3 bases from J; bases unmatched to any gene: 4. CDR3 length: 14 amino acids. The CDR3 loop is CSVEGGGRTDTQYF. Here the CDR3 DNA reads TGCAGCGTTGAAGGGGGGGGTAGGACAGATACGCAGTATTTT.